Only one count was recorded for the clone carrying this TCR beta chain. The antigen is unknown. Germline loops: CDR1 SGHTA, CDR2 FQGTGA. Deletions cut 5 bases from V and 3 bases from J, with 8 bases between. CDR3 length: 13 residues. This entry comes from a study of hypomethylating agent response in myelodysplastic syndrome. As for the study in general: Mean age was around 70 +/- 6 years; diploid cytogenetics predominated. Overall study findings and caveats: Across all patients and within response groups, hypomethylating treatment left richness, diversity and clonality without significant change. Possible novel MDS antigen recognition by shared GLIPH2 clusters needs experimental validation.

The method was immunoSEQ multiplex PCR; TCRdb's version includes in-frame clones alone and lacks a portion of them. This sample has approximately 2,800 clones; approximately 84% occur once, and the top ten carry less than 20%. This sequence joins TRBV7-3 and TRBJ2-1; tentatively, D is TRBD1 (5 bases). This receptor was identified in a human donor with myelodysplastic syndrome. Sequences were derived from bone marrow, sampled before or after starting hypomethylating agent treatment for myelodysplastic syndrome (not recorded which). DNA of the CDR3: TGTGCCAGCAGCAGGGGCGGCTACAATGAGCAGTTCTTC. The encoded protein is CASSRGGYNEQFF.